This T cell receptor beta chain was retrieved from a study of graft-versus-host responses after intestinal transplantation (dated by TCRdb to the early 2020s). Regarding the complete study: Multivisceral, liver-intestinal, or isolated intestinal transplants were received by the recipients. All recipients received anti-thymocyte globulin induction followed by maintenance tacrolimus and steroids for around 3 years. Graft-versus-host and host-versus-graft alloreactive T cell clones were tracked in the graft, circulation and bone marrow after intestinal transplantation using bulk TCR-beta CDR3 sequencing. Alloreactive clones were identified by sequencing pre-transplant mixed lymphocyte reaction products and comparing them with unstimulated pre-transplant donor and recipient T cells. The cohort enrolled under 30 intestinal transplant recipients, one of whom was a retransplant, and 3 patients without pretransplant specimens were excluded. Donor T cell macrochimerism was defined as a peak of at least 4% donor T cells among recipient peripheral blood mononuclear cells. Samples from three later patients were sequenced in-house on an Illumina MiSeq with MiXCR processing rather than by the commercial service. What the authors observed across the whole study: Early after transplant, peak levels of circulating GvH clones were found to be associated with declines in HvG clones. The conclusions were limited by the relatively low number and heterogeneity of the intestinal transplant patients. GvH clones turned up in recipient bone marrow, with some appearing earlier in ileal mucosa or blood, a pattern consistent with an intestinal mucosal origin. In the allografts of patients with donor T cell macrochimerism, GvH to HvG T cell clonal ratios were high.

About this clone: Its antigen specificity is not known. Base qualities are not at hand, and no much larger clone is one base apart.

The time point label, read with the paper, signifies: cells obtained before transplantation from donor or recipient. CD3+CD4+ and CD3+CD8+ populations were FACS-sorted from unstimulated pre-transplant donor and recipient cells taken from spleen or lymph nodes. CDR1 and CDR2 were assigned from the germline V gene (reference sequence) as LNHDA and SQIVND. Germline trimming amounts to 3 bases on V and 6 bases on J, with 4 as the count of junction bases outside the gene matches. The CDR3 measures 14 amino acids from cysteine to phenylalanine. Only the CDR3 DNA is retained, 42 bases long and in frame from the first base. Library method: the immunoSEQ multiplex PCR assay. For most patients, genomic DNA was isolated using the Qiagen DNeasy Blood and Tissue Kit and was shipped frozen to Adaptive Biotechnologies for TCR sequencing. High-throughput TCR-beta CDR3 sequencing of genomic DNA from most patients was performed by Adaptive Biotechnologies. From the authors' description of their analysis: TCR sequencing data for 18 patients were retrieved from Adaptive's ImmunoSEQ software; three other patients were processed with MiXCR and VDJtools. To correct CD4 versus CD8 sorting errors, sequences present in both subsets at a frequency ratio below 5:1 were removed. CDR3 nucleotide sequences shared between donor and recipient were removed because their origin could not be assigned. Alloreactive clones required at least 2-fold expansion over unstimulated cells and minimum CFSE-low frequency of 0.002% (template counts) or 0.001% (read counts). Clones were considered mappable if detected in sequenced pre-transplant spleen, lymph node, or MLR CFSE-low populations of the donor or recipient. The cumulative frequency of alloreactive clones was calculated as a percentage of all sequences, weighted by copy number. The source is immuneACCESS, and TCRdb retained only in-frame sequences with V and J called. Part of the clones is not carried over; for the studies checked, unresolved V genes explain less than half of this, and the remainder is unexplained. V, J and clone size were drawn from that table, and D and trimming were deduced from the DNA. Within this sample are some 87,000 clones, with approximately 95% of them counted one time only. About 1.1% of the sample belongs to the ten largest clones.

This material consisted of unstimulated CD8+ T cells sorted from spleen or lymph node cells, taken before transplant. This sequence originates from a human donor who was the organ donor for an intestinal transplant. The sequence is built from TRBV19 and TRBJ2-7; the central 11 bases match TRBD1. In nucleotides, the sequence is TGTGCCAGTAGTATTCCGGGACAGGGGGGCGAGCAGTACTTC. The resulting protein is CASSIPGQGGEQYF.